The 16 T cell receptor beta chains presented below share a single source sample, sequenced in a study of T cells after yellow fever vaccination. TCRdb re-called the 5' RACE reads with MiXCR, one entry per CDR3 protein. The table shows 250,000 to 300,000 distinct CDR3 sequences, with about 5.2% occurring only once. Sequencing was performed on CD4+ T cells sorted from PBMCs, taken on the day of the yellow fever booster vaccination. These receptors were obtained from a man between 18 and 29 years old who received the YFV17D yellow fever vaccine.

This clonotype has ten or more counts. The chain combines TRBV28 with TRBJ2-5, with D tentatively TRBD1 or TRBD2 (5 bases each). CDR3 size: 14 residues. Germline assignment: CDR1 MDHEN and CDR2 SYDVKM. Trimming took 6 bases from V and 3 from J, leaving 14 bases between them. In DNA form, the CDR3 reads TGTGCCAGCAGCCGGACTCGGGGCAAAGAGACCCAGTACTTC. This gives the protein CASSRTRGKETQYF.

The V call is TRBV7-9, the J call TRBJ2-1; the match to TRBD2 covers 10 bases. The CDR3 has 16 residues. CDR1 and CDR2 (germline): SEHNR, FQNEAQ (reference sequence). The junction had 6 bases not matched to a gene; V was cut back by 1 base and J by 6 bases. The DNA of the CDR3 is TGTGCCAGCAGCTTAGGGGCCGGACTAGCGGTCAATGAGCAGTTCTTC. Translated: CASSLGAGLAVNEQFF.

Written as DNA, the CDR3 is TGTGCCAGCACCAATGTACGGTATCCTAGCGGGCAAGAGACCCAGTACTTC. Protein: CASTNVRYPSGQETQYF. The genes are TRBV6-2 or TRBV6-3 and TRBJ2-5, with 8 bases identical to TRBD2. Germline V lookup: CDR1 MNHEY, CDR2 SVGEGT. The CDR3 sequence is 17 residues long. J was trimmed by 2 bases and V by 7 bases; bases with no gene match: 15.

This clonotype has ten or more counts. V usage is TRBV7-9 and J usage is TRBJ2-6, with unresolved D. Germline V gene data show CDR1 as SEHNR and CDR2 as FQNEAQ (reference sequence). The CDR3 has 11 residues. The germline V and J ends were trimmed by 0 bases and 12 bases, with 3 bases remaining between them. The CDR3 DNA sequence: TGTGCCAGCAGCTTAGCCGGCGTCCTGACTTTC. Its protein product is CASSLAGVLTF.

The table lists this clonotype with many counts. The V gene is TRBV20-1, the J gene TRBJ2-5, with TRBD1 matching 8 bases. Germline V gene data show CDR1 as DFQATT and CDR2 as SNEGSKA (reference sequence). Germline trimming cut 0 bases from V and 1 base from J; bases unmatched to any gene: 4. CDR3 length equals 15 residues. For the CDR3, the DNA is TGCAGTGCTAGAGACGGACAGGGTCTCCAAGAGACCCAGTACTTC. This codes for CSARDGQGLQETQYF.

This clonotype occurred many times. This chain joins TRBV7-2 and TRBJ2-4, with 9 bases matching TRBD1. CDR1 is SGHTA, CDR2 FQGNSA, per germline. Germline trimming cut 3 bases from V and 8 bases from J; bases unmatched to any gene: 2. This CDR3 has 13 residues. CDR3 amino acids: CASSLDRGHIQYF. CDR3 bases: TGTGCCAGCAGCTTGGACAGGGGTCACATTCAGTACTTC.

This clonotype was observed at least ten times. This sequence joins TRBV7-2 and TRBJ2-1; TRBD2 aligns across 10 bases. J lost 2 bases, V lost 5 bases, and 3 bases had no gene match. Germline V gives CDR1 SGHTA, CDR2 FQGNSA. The CDR3 totals 15 residues. CDR3 region: CASSQLAGAYNEQFF. Written as DNA, the CDR3 is TGTGCCAGCAGCCAGCTAGCGGGGGCCTACAATGAGCAGTTCTTC.

V gene TRBV7-2 combines with J gene TRBJ1-2; D call uncertain. Germline assignment: CDR1 SGHTA and CDR2 FQGNSA. There are 14 residues in the CDR3. Trimming stripped 3 bases from V and 8 bases from J, with 16 bases between. The CDR3 nucleotides read TGTGCCAGCAGCTTGCAGGAGGCTTCTAGCGGCTACACCTTC. This codes for CASSLQEASSGYTF.

In this sample, this clonotype turned up many times. The chain uses TRBV7-8 and TRBJ2-5; tentative D call: TRBD1 (6 bases). CDR1 is SGHVS and CDR2 is FQNEAQ in the germline V gene. This CDR3 contains 13 residues. V was trimmed by 0 bases and J by 6 bases, leaving 8 bases between them. CDR3 residues: CASSLAGGQTQYF. CDR3 bases: TGTGCCAGCAGCTTAGCAGGGGGTCAGACCCAGTACTTC.

This clonotype has just a few counts. V gene TRBV7-2 combines with J gene TRBJ2-5; D gene uncertain. This CDR3 spans 12 amino acids. Germline V CDR1 and CDR2: SGHTA, FQGNSA. The ends were cut back, 4 bases at V and 5 bases at J, with 8 bases in the middle. In DNA form, the CDR3 reads TGTGCCAGCAGCTCCGAAGTCGAGACCCAGTACTTC. It encodes CASSSEVETQYF.

This clonotype has a count of ten or more. V is TRBV6-6 and J is TRBJ1-1, with D maybe TRBD1 (6 bases). The CDR3 contains 12 residues. V was clipped by 0 bases and J by 11 bases, with 10 bases between them. Looked up from germline, CDR1 is MNHNY and CDR2 is SVGAGI (reference sequence). The CDR3 is CASSYSTGGAFF. CDR3 nucleotides: TGTGCCAGCAGTTACTCGACCGGGGGCGCTTTCTTT.

CDR3 in amino acids: CASSATPLEQYF. The DNA for the CDR3 is TGTGCCAGCAGTGCCACCCCGCTCGAGCAGTACTTC. The J gene is TRBJ2-7, the V gene TRBV12-3 or TRBV12-4, with D hard to call. The V and J ends lost 5 bases and 6 bases respectively, with 11 bases between them. The CDR3 totals 12 residues.

This sequence joins TRBV18 and TRBJ1-2, with D uncertain. V was shortened by 6 bases and J by 0 bases, with 8 bases between the two germline ends. Per the germline V gene, CDR1 is KGHSH and CDR2 is LQKENI. The length of the CDR3 is 13 residues. For the CDR3, the DNA is TGTGCCAGCTCGCCGACACCTAACTATGGCTACACCTTC. This translates into CASSPTPNYGYTF.

This clonotype was detected many times. V usage is TRBV18 and J usage is TRBJ2-1, with D tentatively TRBD1 (5 bases). CDR1 is KGHSH and CDR2 is LQKENI in the germline V gene. The V end lost 2 bases, the J end lost 4 bases, and 6 bases lay between the germline ends. The CDR3 has 13 amino acids. In nucleotides, the CDR3 is TGTGCCAGCTCACCAAGGACATACAATGAGCAGTTCTTC. Amino acids: CASSPRTYNEQFF.

This clonotype came up a few times. This rearrangement joins TRBV20-1 to TRBJ2-1, with 11 nucleotides matching TRBD2. Unmatched junction bases numbered 15, after V lost 3 bases and J lost 5 bases. Germline loops: CDR1 DFQATT, CDR2 SNEGSKA (reference sequence). The CDR3 covers 18 residues. The CDR3 sequence: CSARISLAGVVIHNEQFF. The CDR3 nucleotides read TGCAGTGCTAGGATATCACTAGCGGGGGTGGTTATCCACAATGAGCAGTTCTTC.

The chain carries TRBV14 and TRBJ2-1; 8 nucleotides line up with TRBD1. V was pared by 3 bases and J by 9 bases, with 7 bases of the junction left unmatched. The CDR3 has 14 amino acids. The germline V gene encodes CDR1 SGHDN and CDR2 FVKESK. CDR3 in amino acids: CASSQDREVGEQFF. The CDR3 bases are TGTGCCAGCAGCCAGGACAGGGAAGTGGGTGAGCAGTTCTTC.